A selection of T cell receptor beta chains follows, all from one sample in a study of blood T cell repertoires in COVID-19. Sequencing used immunoSEQ multiplex PCR; TCRdb keeps in-frame clones, though not all of them. This sample yields around 250,000 clones, of which approximately 80% are seen a single time; 1.9% belongs to the top ten. The sequenced material came from peripheral blood. The receptors were sampled from a woman older than 75 with acute or convalescent COVID-19. Both conserved end residues are part of each CDR3. Fields, in order: V gene, D gene, J gene, clone size, CDR3 DNA, CDR3 protein. D genes are given only for firm matches. Clone size is stated in some rows and not others, as once, few, many or a class when expanded.

TRBV12-3/TRBV12-4,TRBD1,TRBJ2-7,-,TGTGCCAGCAGCTTTACAGGGGGCGAGCAGTACTTC,CASSFTGGEQYF
TRBV5-6,-,TRBJ1-2,-,TGTGCCAGCAGCTCCCCCGCCGGGAGCTATGGCTACACCTTC,CASSSPAGSYGYTF
TRBV9,TRBD1,TRBJ1-6,once,TGTGCCAGCAGCCGCGGTGGGGCCGGGACAGGGTATTCACCCCTCCACTTT,CASSRGGAGTGYSPLHF
TRBV5-1,TRBD2,TRBJ2-1,-,TGCGCCAGCAGATGGACTAGCGGGCAACTCTCCTACAATGAGCAGTTCTTC,CASRWTSGQLSYNEQFF
TRBV28,TRBD1,TRBJ1-2,-,TGTGCCAGCAGACCCCGGACAGGGGGCTACTATGGCTACACCTTC,CASRPRTGGYYGYTF
TRBV2,-,TRBJ2-7,-,TGTGCCAGCAGGGACGGGGGATTCTACGAGCAGTACTTC,CASRDGGFYEQYF
TRBV7-2,TRBD2,TRBJ2-1,-,TGTGCCAGCAGCTTCAATAGCGGGGGGGCCTTCATATTTGAGCAGTTCTTC,CASSFNSGGAFIFEQFF
TRBV6-6,TRBD1,TRBJ1-2,-,TGTGCCAGCAGCCTGGACAGGGGGGACTATGGCTACACCTTC,CASSLDRGDYGYTF
TRBV27,TRBD2,TRBJ2-1,-,TGTGCCAGCAGTCCCCGACTTGCGGGAGTGTATGAGCAGTTCTTC,CASSPRLAGVYEQFF
TRBV11-2,TRBD1,TRBJ1-4,few,TGTGCCAGCAGCCTAGGAAGGGACAGGGTCTTTGAACTGTTTTTT,CASSLGRDRVFELFF
TRBV20-1,-,TRBJ1-2,-,TGCAGTGCTAGTTATAGGGGCTATGGCTACACCTTC,CSASYRGYGYTF
TRBV7-6,-,TRBJ1-5,-,TGTGCCAGCAGCTTAGCGTATAGCAATCAGCCCCAGCATTTT,CASSLAYSNQPQHF
TRBV6-5,TRBD1,TRBJ1-1,-,TGTGCCAGCAGTTACGCGGACAGGATTGGCGCTGAAGCTTTCTTT,CASSYADRIGAEAFF
TRBV7-2,-,TRBJ2-2,-,TGTGCCAGCAGCCAGCGACCGACGAACACCGGGGAGCTGTTTTTT,CASSQRPTNTGELFF
TRBV28,TRBD2,TRBJ2-3,-,TGTGCCAGCAGTCCTAGCGGGACTAACACAGATACGCAGTATTTT,CASSPSGTNTDTQYF
TRBV7-9,-,TRBJ2-1,-,TGTGCCAGCAGCAGCGTGGGGGGGCTTAATGAGCAGTTCTTC,CASSSVGGLNEQFF
TRBV6-5,TRBD1,TRBJ2-2,few,TGTGCCAGCAGTCCGGACAGGGGTAACACCGGGGAGCTGTTTTTT,CASSPDRGNTGELFF
TRBV5-1,TRBD2,TRBJ2-1,-,TGCGCCAGCAGCTCTCCGGGACTAGCGGGGGGAAGTACTTACAATGAGCAGTTCTTC,CASSSPGLAGGSTYNEQFF
TRBV27,-,TRBJ2-2,-,TGTGCCAGCAGTTTATTTGGCCTGAACACCGGGGAGCTGTTTTTT,CASSLFGLNTGELFF
TRBV7-2,TRBD2,TRBJ2-5,-,TGTGCCAGCAGCCCCCAACCCGGGGGGGCGGGGGAGACCCAGTACTTC,CASSPQPGGAGETQYF
TRBV2,-,TRBJ2-5,-,TGTGCCATCGCTGACAGGGGGAGAGCGGGAGTCAGGGAGACCCAGTACTTC,CAIADRGRAGVRETQYF
TRBV5-6,-,TRBJ1-1,-,TGTGCCAGCAGCGCTCGATGGGAGAGGAATGAAGCTTTCTTT,CASSARWERNEAFF
TRBV9,-,TRBJ2-7,-,TGTGCCAGCAGCGTAGAGTCGGACATAACCTACGAGCAGTACTTC,CASSVESDITYEQYF
TRBV4-3,TRBD1,TRBJ1-4,-,TGCGCCAGCAGCCAAGCCAGGACAGGGATTAATGAAAAACTGTTTTTT,CASSQARTGINEKLFF
TRBV29-1,TRBD1,TRBJ1-2,-,TGCAGCGCACATCACCGAACTTCCGGGACAGCCAAAGCTAACTATGGCTACACCTTC,CSAHHRTSGTAKANYGYTF
TRBV2,TRBD1,TRBJ2-5,-,TGTGCCAGCACCCGGGACCAGGGGGACCAGTACTTC,CASTRDQGDQYF
TRBV19,TRBD1,TRBJ1-5,-,TGTGCCAGCCGGACAGGGGTTTGGAATCAGCCCCAGCATTTT,CASRTGVWNQPQHF
TRBV6-2/TRBV6-3,TRBD1,TRBJ1-2,once,TGTGCCAGCAGTCCCGACAGGGATGGCTACACCTTC,CASSPDRDGYTF
TRBV2,-,TRBJ1-4,once,TGTGCCAGCAGTAGTCGGGAAAAACTGTTTTTT,CASSSREKLFF
TRBV2,TRBD2,TRBJ2-5,-,TGTGCCAGTAGCGGGGCGAGGTACCAAGAGACCCAGTACTTC,CASSGARYQETQYF
TRBV2,-,TRBJ1-3,-,TGTGCCAGCAGTGCACAGGGCTACACCATATATTTT,CASSAQGYTIYF
TRBV27,TRBD2,TRBJ2-1,-,TGTGCCAGCAGTTTATTGTCGGGGGGGAACAATGAGCAGTTCTTC,CASSLLSGGNNEQFF
TRBV7-9,TRBD1,TRBJ1-1,-,TGTGCCAGCAGCTTAGGGCAGGGGGCTCGGGACACTGAAGCTTTCTTT,CASSLGQGARDTEAFF
TRBV28,-,TRBJ2-7,-,TGTGCCAGCAGGCAACCCCCCGGCGAGCAGTACTTC,CASRQPPGEQYF
TRBV5-4,TRBD2,TRBJ2-7,-,TGTGCCAGCAGCTCGATGACTAGCGGGCACTCCTACGAGCAGTACTTC,CASSSMTSGHSYEQYF
TRBV5-1,TRBD2,TRBJ2-5,-,TGCGCCAGCAGCCCCGGGAGGGGGACTAGCGGGACCCAAGAGACCCAGTACTTC,CASSPGRGTSGTQETQYF
TRBV3-1/TRBV3-2,-,TRBJ2-1,-,TGTGCCAGCAGCCTACTGGACAATCAGCAGTTCTTC,CASSLLDNQQFF
TRBV6-5,TRBD1,TRBJ1-1,-,TGTGCCAGCAGTTACTACGGGACAGAAACTGAAGCTTTCTTT,CASSYYGTETEAFF
TRBV3-1/TRBV3-2,TRBD2,TRBJ2-2,-,TGTGCCAGCAGCTTCCTCGGGGGGGGCACCGGGGAGCTGTTTTTT,CASSFLGGGTGELFF
TRBV6-5,TRBD1,TRBJ1-6,-,TGTGCCAGCAGCCGGGACAGGGATTCACCCCTCCACTTT,CASSRDRDSPLHF
TRBV28,-,TRBJ2-7,few,TGTGCCAGCATTGGACAAGCGGGCGCCTACGAGCAGTACTTC,CASIGQAGAYEQYF
TRBV13,-,TRBJ2-5,-,TGTGCCAGCAGCCTACAAGAGACCCAGTACTTC,CASSLQETQYF
TRBV5-1,-,TRBJ2-7,-,TGCGCCAGCAGCTTGGATGGGACAAATACCTACGAGCAGTACTTC,CASSLDGTNTYEQYF
TRBV4-3,TRBD1,TRBJ1-1,-,TGCGCCAGCAGCCAGTCGGACAGGATCCTCAACACTGAAGCTTTCTTT,CASSQSDRILNTEAFF
TRBV7-3,-,TRBJ1-1,-,TGTGCCAGCAGCTTATCGGCTAACAGGGTCATGAACACTGAAGCTTTCTTT,CASSLSANRVMNTEAFF
TRBV27,-,TRBJ1-1,-,TGTGCCAGCAGTTTATCGCGTTTTGCTAACACTGAAGCTTTCTTT,CASSLSRFANTEAFF